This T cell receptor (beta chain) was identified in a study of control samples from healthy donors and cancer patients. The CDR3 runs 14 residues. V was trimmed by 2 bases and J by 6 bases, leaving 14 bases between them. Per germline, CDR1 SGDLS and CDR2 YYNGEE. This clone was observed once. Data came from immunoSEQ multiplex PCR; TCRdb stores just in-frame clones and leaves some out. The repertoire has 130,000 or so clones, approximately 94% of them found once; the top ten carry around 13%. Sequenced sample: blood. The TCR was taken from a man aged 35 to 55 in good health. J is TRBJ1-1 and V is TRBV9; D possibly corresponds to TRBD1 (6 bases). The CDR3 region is CASSVFTQGSEAFF. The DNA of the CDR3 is TGTGCCAGCAGCGTTTTTACACAGGGTTCTGAAGCTTTCTTT.